The 17 T cell receptor beta chains below all came from one sample that was sequenced in a study of blood T cell repertoires in COVID-19. The table came from immunoSEQ multiplex PCR; TCRdb's copy has only in-frame clones and leaves some out. This table has 200,000 to 250,000 clones, about 93% appearing once. Sequenced: peripheral blood. The source is a man in his 60s with COVID-19, enrolled during active disease.

For this clone: Other DNA sequences in this specimen translate into the identical CDR3. This chain links TRBV5-4 with TRBJ2-3; the D gene is possibly TRBD2 (6 bases). The length of the CDR3 is 15 residues. From germline, CDR1 is SGHNT and CDR2 YYREEE (reference sequence). Trimming stripped 0 bases from V and 0 bases from J, with 8 bases between. In DNA, the CDR3 is TGTGCCAGCAGCTTGGGGAGCGGGAGCACAGATACGCAGTATTTT. The encoded protein is CASSLGSGSTDTQYF.

This clone was seen only once. The V and J genes are TRBV7-2 and TRBJ2-2; D gene uncertain. Germline V gene lookup returns CDR1 SGHTA and CDR2 FQGNSA. The CDR3 runs to 14 residues. Trimming took off 1 base at V and 4 bases at J, with 7 bases between the two ends. As DNA, the CDR3 is TGTGCCAGCAGCTTAGAACCTAGCACCGGGGAGCTGTTTTTT. It yields the protein CASSLEPSTGELFF.

The chain links TRBV23-1 to TRBJ2-7, with TRBD1 matching 8 bases. TRBV23-1 is given ORF status, its function remaining uncertain. Losses at the gene ends were 3 bases for V and 3 bases for J; bases not matched to a gene: 4. The CDR3 loop spans 14 amino acids. CDR3 protein: CASSHPDRVYEQYF. The CDR3 DNA is TGCGCCAGCAGTCATCCGGACAGGGTCTACGAGCAGTACTTC.

This chain uses TRBV10-3 with TRBJ1-3; 7 nucleotides align to TRBD1. CDR3 size: 14 residues. Losses at the gene ends were 8 bases for V and 4 bases for J; bases not matched to a gene: 8. The V gene's germline CDR1 is ENHRY and CDR2 SYGVKD. The CDR3 bases are TGTGCCATCGGTCGACAGGGACAAGGAAACACCATATATTTT. Protein sequence: CAIGRQGQGNTIYF.

The rearrangement uses TRBV6-6 and TRBJ1-1; D is ambiguous. V lost 6 bases, J lost 6 bases, and 11 bases lay in between. The germline V gene has CDR1 MNHNY and CDR2 SVGAGI (reference sequence). The CDR3 contains 12 residues. CDR3 nucleotide sequence: TGTGCCAGCAGCCCAGGAACCGCTGAAGCTTTCTTT. Protein sequence: CASSPGTAEAFF.

This clone was found once. The chain couples TRBV6-5 to TRBJ2-1; 9 nucleotides align to TRBD2. The CDR3 is 13 amino acids. Germline trimming cut 8 bases from V and 10 bases from J; bases unmatched to any gene: 9. Germline-derived CDR1 and CDR2 are MNHEY and SVGAGI. The chain's CDR3 is CASGASGIREQFF. The CDR3 nucleotides read TGTGCCAGCGGGGCTAGCGGGATTAGGGAGCAGTTCTTC.

The chain has TRBV9 and TRBJ2-2, with TRBD1 matching 9 bases. Germline V lookup: CDR1 SGDLS, CDR2 YYNGEE. The CDR3 consists of 16 residues. V shed 4 bases and J 4 bases; nucleotides not matched to a gene: 8. This CDR3 is CASSPLGQGFTGELFF. As DNA, the CDR3 is TGTGCCAGCAGCCCCTTGGGACAGGGATTCACCGGGGAGCTGTTTTTT. The variable domain in full, completed from reference TRBV9 and TRBJ2-2, reads DSGVTQTPKHLITATGQRVTLRCSPRSGDLSVYWYQQSLDQGLQFLIQYYNGEERAKGNILERFSAQQFPDLHSELNLSSLELGDSALYFCASSPLGQGFTGELFFGEGSRLTVL.

This CDR3 reads CASSVGSGNGYTF. For the CDR3, the DNA is TGTGCCAGCAGCGTAGGTTCAGGGAATGGCTACACCTTC. The rearrangement links TRBV9 to TRBJ1-2, with a tentative D call TRBD1 (5 bases). Germline V gives CDR1 SGDLS, CDR2 YYNGEE. The V and J ends lost 0 bases and 6 bases respectively, with 9 bases between them. The CDR3 spans 13 residues.

The V gene is TRBV19, the J gene TRBJ2-7, with 7 bases aligning to TRBD2. The CDR3 runs 14 residues. The germline V gene has CDR1 LNHDA and CDR2 SQIVND (reference sequence). Trimming removed 4 bases from V and 3 bases from J; junction bases left unmatched: 6. The CDR3 DNA reads TGTGCCAGTAGTACCGGGACTACCATCTACGAGCAGTACTTC. It encodes CASSTGTTIYEQYF.

This chain connects TRBV11-3 to TRBJ2-1, with 7 nucleotides matching TRBD1. The CDR3 sequence is 13 residues long. Losses at the gene ends were 3 bases for V and 8 bases for J; bases not matched to a gene: 4. Germline V gene sequence: CDR1 SGHNT, CDR2 YENEEA. The CDR3 loop reads CASSFQQGYEQFF. DNA of the CDR3: TGTGCCAGCAGCTTCCAACAGGGGTATGAGCAGTTCTTC.

The chain employs TRBV28 and TRBJ1-3, with D possibly TRBD1 on 5 matching bases. With 3 bases removed from V and 4 bases from J, the gap between germline ends came to 10 bases. Germline V gene lookup returns CDR1 MDHEN and CDR2 SYDVKM. CDR3 size: 14 residues. The CDR3 protein is CASSFWAGGNTIYF. The CDR3 coding sequence is TGTGCCAGCAGTTTCTGGGCAGGGGGAAACACCATATATTTT. The variable domain in full, with the rest retrieved from reference TRBV28 and TRBJ1-3, is DVKVTQSSRYLVKRTGEKVFLECVQDMDHENMFWYRQDPGLGLRLIYFSYDVKMKEKGDIPEGYSVSREKKERFSLILESASTNQTSMYLCASSFWAGGNTIYFGEGSWLTVV.

The chain uses TRBV5-4 and TRBJ2-1; 9 bases fit TRBD2. Germline V lookup: CDR1 SGHNT, CDR2 YYREEE (reference sequence). The CDR3 sequence is 17 residues long. V shed 4 bases and J 5 bases; nucleotides not matched to a gene: 13. CDR3 sequence (DNA): TGTGCCAGCAGCCCACCCCCCGGGGTAGCGGGAGACAATGAGCAGTTCTTC. Amino acid sequence: CASSPPPGVAGDNEQFF.

J is TRBJ1-6 and V is TRBV5-1, with 8 bases matching TRBD1. The V gene end was trimmed by 0 bases and the J gene end by 9 bases; junction bases not matched to a gene: 5. Germline V gives CDR1 SGHRS, CDR2 YFSETQ. The CDR3 length is 15 residues. The CDR3 here is CASSLVGTGTSPLHF. Written as DNA, the CDR3 is TGCGCCAGCAGCTTGGTGGGGACAGGAACTTCACCCCTCCACTTT.

The chain has TRBV24-1 and TRBJ2-1, with 7 bases aligning to TRBD2. V lost 2 bases and J lost 3; bases outside the gene matches: 0. The CDR3 covers 14 residues. CDR1 is KGHDR and CDR2 is SFDVKD in the germline V gene. The CDR3 loop is CATSDSSGYNEQFF. As DNA, the CDR3 is TGTGCCACCAGTGATTCTAGCGGCTACAATGAGCAGTTCTTC.

The V gene is TRBV30, the J gene TRBJ1-1; D gene ambiguous. Germline lookup yields CDR1 GTSNPN and CDR2 SVGIG (reference sequence). The CDR3 totals 13 residues. With 2 bases removed from V and 7 bases from J, the gap between germline ends came to 14 bases. The CDR3 nucleotides are TGTGCCTGGAGTTCCCGAGGGAACGGTGAAGCTTTCTTT. Residues: CAWSSRGNGEAFF.

This clone came up once. This chain connects TRBV19 to TRBJ1-4, with 8 nucleotides matching TRBD1. Germline CDR1 LNHDA, CDR2 SQIVND (reference sequence). J lost 7 bases, V lost 3 bases, and 7 bases had no gene match. The length of the CDR3 is 15 residues. The CDR3 loop is CASSIGRGLTEKLFF. DNA for the CDR3: TGTGCCAGTAGTATTGGCAGGGGGCTGACTGAAAAACTGTTTTTT.

The chain links TRBV19 to TRBJ2-1, with TRBD1 identical over 8 bases. This CDR3 spans 14 amino acids. Germline CDR1 LNHDA, CDR2 SQIVND (reference sequence). Losses at the gene ends were 6 bases for V and 6 bases for J; bases not matched to a gene: 7. The CDR3 reads CASRGQGGANEQFF. CDR3 nucleotide sequence: TGTGCCAGTAGAGGACAGGGTGGGGCCAATGAGCAGTTCTTC.